This record looks at one T cell receptor (beta chain) sequence and its context. This clonotype was counted a single time. Its antigen has not been determined. No much larger clonotype is one base removed from it; base qualities were not supplied. A solitary read yields weak support. The library was built by means of 5' RACE. Instrument used: Illumina HiSeq 2500. A second PCR of about 6 to 11 cycles was performed with a sample-barcoded 5' primer and a J-beta primer mix. A template-switch 5' adaptor carrying 12 random nucleotides introduced a unique molecular identifier onto each TCR beta cDNA molecule. At least 2.5 million CDR3-containing paired-end reads were obtained from each sample. The Mint cDNA synthesis kit, primed by a TRBC-specific oligonucleotide, was used to synthesize first-strand cDNA from all RNA. After uracil-DNA glycosylase treatment, a first 18-cycle PCR used universal primers M1SS and BC2_uni_R on all cDNA. In the original analysis: For normalization, 1 million high-quality reads were randomly selected from each sample, with every read carrying a distinct molecular identifier. Instead of being binned into consensus sequences, reads that shared molecular identifiers were thrown out. CDR3 identification, clonotype clustering and error correction used MiTCR with a Q25 quality threshold and the strictest error-elimination algorithm. A nonparametric unseen species model with Euler transformation was used to estimate a lower bound on total TCR beta diversity. TCRdb redid the processing of the public reads, applying fastp at Q25 and MiXCR, and retained in-frame beta chains. Rows matching on CDR3 protein sequence are summarized as one entry with the most common DNA and genes. These V and J calls originate from TCRdb's pipeline instead of the authors' own analysis. This sample gives under 1,000,000 distinct CDR3 sequences in total; under 40% of them show up just once. About an eighth of the sample lies in the top ten.

Systemically healthy Caucasian individuals from Russia, some 38 in total and aged roughly 6 to 95 years, were included as donors. Each donor gave about 9.7 milliliters of peripheral blood, drawn into EDTA-treated Vacutainer tubes. Ficoll-Paque density-gradient centrifugation was used to isolate PBMCs, with at least 7 million per sample. Trizol reagent was used to extract total RNA from PBMCs, with at least 6 micrograms per sample. For every donor, flow cytometry on a PBMC aliquot measured the percentage of naive CD45RAhigh/CD27high T cells. The data stem from a study of blood T cells in healthy people across ages (dated by TCRdb to the mid-2010s). Regarding the complete study: In model experiments, template switching captured roughly one uniquely barcoded TCR beta cDNA molecule for every two T cells. Donors were grouped into four age groups: young (average roughly 15 years), middle-aged (roughly 40), aged (around 56) and long-lived (around 82). To avoid experimental bias, donors of different ages were spread randomly across the sequencing lanes. To track age-related changes in TCR beta repertoire diversity, the study relied on deep sequencing normalized with unique cDNA molecular identifiers. The study analyzed two additional independent replicas of 1 million unique cDNA reads from the same blood draw for two donors, one aged 18 to 30 and one aged 80 or older.

The full study reports these points: Because the CMV infection status of the donors was unknown, age-related changes in expanded clonotypes may potentially have been confounded. Observed TCR beta diversity correlated strongly with the percentage of naive T cells measured by flow cytometry. Estimates of total diversity based on one million sequenced T cells were regarded as lower bounds and as underestimates. Observed TCR beta diversity per million T cells fell roughly linearly with age, and a significant reduction was already apparent by age about 38. Since profiling was done on bulk unsorted PBMCs, naive and antigen-experienced compartments could not be conclusively compared. Compared with the aged group, the long-lived group had more naive CD4+ T cells, fewer expanded clones and increased TCR diversity, a pattern suggesting age selection.

Sequencing input: blood. The clonotype was recovered from a man between 18 and 29 years old in good health.

The CDR3 protein is CASSVESGLFSYGYTF. The DNA sequence follows: TGTGCCAGCAGCGTAGAGTCGGGCTTATTTAGCTATGGCTACACCTTC. The sequence links TRBV9 to TRBJ1-2, with the D gene not confidently named. CDR1 and CDR2 are read off the germline V gene as SGDLS and YYNGEE. V is cut by 0 bases and J by 4 bases, and the space between the germline ends is 16 bases. Taken from cysteine to phenylalanine, the CDR3 has 16 residues. The kept DNA is CDR3 alone, 48 bases in frame from the first base.